A single T cell receptor (beta chain) is shown here with its context. The data stem from a study of T cells in Graves' hyperthyroidism and ophthalmopathy. Researchers took RNA transcripts and amplified the TCR beta CDR3 regions from them. TCR CDR3 regions were first amplified by RT-PCR with HTBI primers. Each CDR3 protein gets one entry after TCRdb re-called the multiplex PCR reads with MiXCR. This table holds a few hundred thousand distinct CDR3 sequences, about 15% found once. Germline assignment: CDR1 SNHLY and CDR2 FYNNEI. V was clipped by 8 bases and J by 2 bases, with 16 bases between them. The CDR3 spans 15 residues.

The rearrangement joins TRBV2 to TRBJ1-5; D is possibly TRBD1 (6 bases). What was sequenced was blood. This receptor was identified in a woman between 25 and 40 years old with Graves' hyperthyroidism. CDR3 amino acids: CASLERSGGNQPQHF. Here the CDR3 DNA reads TGTGCCAGCCTTGAGCGGTCAGGGGGCAATCAGCCCCAGCATTTT.